This TCR beta chain was observed in a study of blood T cell repertoires in COVID-19. On the study more broadly: There were acute and convalescent COVID-19 samples, and they came from the United States, Italy and Spain. The analysed material was cDNA or gDNA that came from T cells, B-cell-depleted T cells, or PBMCs.

Source study methods: Reference gene primer amplification gave estimated nucleated cell counts. Sequenced by immunoSEQ multiplex PCR; TCRdb stores in-frame clones only, minus some. V and J calls and clone size are given by that table; D and trimming were obtained from the DNA. The table shows some 78,000 clones, with roughly 85% occurring only once. This TCR came from a man aged 45-65 years with active or convalescent COVID-19. The specimen was peripheral blood.

CDR3: CASSVGTAPRETQYF. DNA of the CDR3: TGTGCCAGCAGCGTAGGGACAGCCCCTAGGGAGACCCAGTACTTC. The chain is built from TRBV9 and TRBJ2-5; possible D gene TRBD1, 6 bases. Germline-derived CDR1 and CDR2 are SGDLS and YYNGEE. Trimming pared 0 bases from V and 5 bases from J, leaving 14 bases between. This CDR3 region has 15 residues.